The following is a T cell receptor beta chain sequence with its context. This sample is part of a study of blood T cell repertoires in COVID-19. Across the whole study: Italy, Spain and the United States were the sources of the convalescent and acute COVID-19 samples. PBMCs, B-cell-depleted T cells, or T cells provided the cDNA or gDNA that made up the material.

Generated by immunoSEQ multiplex PCR, the TCRdb table keeps only in-frame clones and is missing some. This table has some 200,000 clones, 70% to 90% appearing once. The sequenced sample was peripheral blood. This receptor was obtained from a woman aged 18-30 years who had recovered from COVID-19.

CDR3: CASSVRDRVIYGYTF. As DNA, the CDR3 is TGCGCCAGCAGTGTCCGGGACAGGGTCATCTATGGCTACACCTTC. The chain carries TRBV10-1 and TRBJ1-2, with TRBD1 matching over 9 bases. This CDR3 has 15 amino acids. Trimming removed 4 bases from V and 4 bases from J; junction bases left unmatched: 7. Germline assignment: CDR1 WNHNN and CDR2 SYGVQD (reference sequence).